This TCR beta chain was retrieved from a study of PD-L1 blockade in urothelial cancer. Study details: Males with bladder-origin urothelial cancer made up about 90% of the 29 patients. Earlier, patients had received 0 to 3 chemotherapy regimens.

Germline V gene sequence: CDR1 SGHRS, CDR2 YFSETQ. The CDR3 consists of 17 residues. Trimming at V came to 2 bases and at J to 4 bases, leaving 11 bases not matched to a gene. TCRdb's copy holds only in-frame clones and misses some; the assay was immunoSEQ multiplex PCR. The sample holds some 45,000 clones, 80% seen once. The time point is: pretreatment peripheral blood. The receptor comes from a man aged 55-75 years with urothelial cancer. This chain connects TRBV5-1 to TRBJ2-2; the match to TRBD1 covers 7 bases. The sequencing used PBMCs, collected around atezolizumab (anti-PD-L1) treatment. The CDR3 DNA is TGCGCCAGCAGCTTAAAAACAGGGGCGCGGGTCACCGGGGAGCTGTTTTTT. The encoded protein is CASSLKTGARVTGELFF.